This T cell receptor beta chain was recorded in a study of cytomegalovirus exposure and HLA in healthy donors. General study points: CMV serostatus was the only recorded immune exposure for donors.

60 Vbeta and 13 Jbeta primers were used in PCR. Only in-frame clones appear in the TCRdb table, and some are missing; sequencing was by immunoSEQ multiplex PCR. The sample holds 220,000 or so clones. Germline lookup yields CDR1 MDHEN and CDR2 SYDVKM. The V and J ends lost 3 bases and 4 bases respectively, with 12 bases between them. The CDR3 is 15 residues long. A word on this clone: Its antigen is unidentified.

The rearrangement links TRBV28 to TRBJ1-4; D unresolved. The sequence was obtained from a girl aged 2 to 9 in good health and CMV-seropositive. The specimen sequenced was PBMCs. The CDR3 bases are TGTGCCAGCAGTTTCGTTTCGGGAATTAATGAAAAACTGTTTTTT. It specifies CASSFVSGINEKLFF.